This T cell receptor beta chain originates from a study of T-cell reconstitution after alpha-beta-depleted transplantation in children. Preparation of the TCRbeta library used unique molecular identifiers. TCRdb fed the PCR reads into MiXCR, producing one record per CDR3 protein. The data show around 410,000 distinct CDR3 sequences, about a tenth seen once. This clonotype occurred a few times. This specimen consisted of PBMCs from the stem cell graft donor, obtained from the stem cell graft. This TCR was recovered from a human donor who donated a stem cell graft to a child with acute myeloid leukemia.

As DNA, the CDR3 is TGTGCCAGCAGCAACAGGGTCACAGATACGCAGTATTTT. As protein: CASSNRVTDTQYF. This rearrangement joins TRBV6-1 to TRBJ2-3; D is possibly TRBD1 (6 bases). The CDR3 runs to 13 residues. Germline lookup yields CDR1 MNHNS and CDR2 SASEGT. The ends were cut back, 6 bases at V and 2 bases at J, with 9 bases in the middle.